This TCR beta chain was identified in a study of blood T cell repertoires in COVID-19. Across the study: Some COVID-19 samples were acute and others convalescent; all came from the United States, Italy and Spain. T cells, B-cell-depleted T cells, or PBMCs provided the cDNA or gDNA that served as material.

Per the original methods: Amplification with reference gene primers provided the estimates of nucleated cell counts. The table came from immunoSEQ multiplex PCR; TCRdb's copy has only in-frame clones and leaves some out. From that table come the V and J calls and clone size; the DNA was used to work out D and trimming. Of 140,000 to 150,000 clones in the sample, 65% to 80% were seen once. The CDR3 has 15 amino acids. The V and J ends lost 1 base and 1 base, in that order; junction bases with no gene match: 5. Germline V gene data show CDR1 as SQVTM and CDR2 as ANQGSEA. The rearrangement uses TRBV29-1 and TRBJ2-5, with 8 bases that match TRBD1. This clonotype originated in a man aged 50 to 59 with acute or convalescent COVID-19. The sample comprised peripheral blood. CDR3 sequence: CSVEAIRGLQETQYF. The DNA of the CDR3 is TGCAGCGTTGAAGCAATCAGGGGGCTCCAAGAGACCCAGTACTTC. Supplemented by reference TRBV29-1 and TRBJ2-5, the full variable domain reads SAVISQKPSRDICQRGTSLTIQCQVDSQVTMMFWYRQQPGQSLTLIATANQGSEATYESGFVIDKFPISRPNLTFSTLTVSNMSPEDSSIYLCSVEAIRGLQETQYFGPGTRLLVL.